A single sample is the source of the 28 T cell receptor beta chains below, sequenced in a study of T cell responses to AZD1222 COVID-19 vaccine (dated by TCRdb to the early 2020s). Per the publication, the time point label means: baseline before first vaccination. Preparation of the library involved the immunoSEQ multiplex PCR assay. This is the immuneACCESS table as TCRdb keeps it, with only in-frame sequences that have V and J called. A part of the clones is gone; compared with another copy, unresolved V genes explain less than half, and the rest is unexplained. For this sample the table gives roughly 130,000 clones, of which 91% were detected only once. The ten largest make up 2.5% to 3% of the sample. The material sequenced was peripheral blood, taken on day 0 of AZD1222 vaccination. Every receptor here comes from an adult in good health.

The chain recombines TRBV2 with TRBJ2-1, with 9 bases that match TRBD2. J was trimmed by 6 bases and V by 8 bases; bases with no gene match: 5. The CDR3 has 13 residues. Germline assignment: CDR1 SNHLY and CDR2 FYNNEI. This CDR3 reads CASGGRALNEQFF. The CDR3 DNA reads as TGTGCCAGCGGCGGGAGGGCCCTCAATGAGCAGTTCTTC.

The genes are TRBV28 and TRBJ2-7; TRBD1 matches 7 bases. V shed 6 bases and J 2 bases; nucleotides not matched to a gene: 7. The germline gives CDR1 MDHEN, CDR2 SYDVKM. The CDR3 has 14 residues. The CDR3 protein is CASRYRDRAYEQYF. The CDR3 DNA is TGTGCCAGCAGGTACCGGGACAGAGCCTACGAGCAGTACTTC.

V is TRBV7-8 and J is TRBJ2-5, with TRBD2 identical over 7 bases. Germline CDR1 and CDR2: SGHVS and FQNEAQ. Unmatched junction bases numbered 11, after V lost 4 bases and J lost 3 bases. This CDR3 spans 16 amino acids. Here the CDR3 reads CASSSPTPGGKETQYF. The CDR3 DNA follows: TGTGCCAGCAGCTCACCTACCCCGGGAGGAAAAGAGACCCAGTACTTC. Together with reference TRBV7-8 and TRBJ2-5, the CDR3 gives the full variable domain: GAGVSQSPRYKVAKRGQDVALRCDPISGHVSLFWYQQALGQGPEFLTYFQNEAQLDKSGLPSDRFFAERPEGSVSTLKIQRTQQEDSAVYLCASSSPTPGGKETQYFGPGTRLLVL.

This clone was seen a few times. The DNA for the CDR3 is TGTGCCAGTAAGTACAGTTCGCGAGCAATTCTTTCGGCCCAGCATTTT. Translated, it gives CASKYSSRAILSAQHF. The chain links TRBV19 to TRBJ1-5, with D unresolved. Trimming took off 7 bases at V and 11 bases at J, with 27 bases between the two ends. Looked up from germline, CDR1 is LNHDA and CDR2 is SQIVND (reference sequence). The CDR3 is 16 amino acids.

The chain combines TRBV24-1 with TRBJ1-5; D might be TRBD1 (5 bases). The V gene's germline CDR1 is KGHDR and CDR2 SFDVKD. The germline V and J ends were trimmed by 6 bases and 1 base, with 15 bases remaining between them. The CDR3 spans 16 residues. The CDR3 region is CATSPQGTVSNQPQHF. CDR3 bases: TGTGCCACCAGTCCCCAGGGTACAGTAAGCAATCAGCCCCAGCATTTT.

The rearrangement joins TRBV2 to TRBJ2-3, with 9 positions matching TRBD2. After removal of 0 bases from V and 5 bases from J, the junction contained 12 bases not matched to a gene. Germline assignment: CDR1 SNHLY and CDR2 FYNNEI. This CDR3 comprises 18 residues. The CDR3 DNA reads TGTGCCAGCAGTGAAGCGTGGTGGGCGGGAGCGGGGGGAGATACGCAGTATTTT. Its translation is CASSEAWWAGAGGDTQYF.

The CDR3 here is CASSSLSGQPPRSEQYF. The DNA of the CDR3 is TGTGCCAGCAGCTCCCTCTCCGGACAGCCCCCTCGATCCGAGCAGTACTTC. The J gene is TRBJ2-7, the V gene TRBV7-3; the D gene is possibly TRBD1 (6 bases). V was pared by 4 bases and J by 6 bases, with 25 bases between. This CDR3 has 17 residues. Germline assignment: CDR1 SGHTA and CDR2 FQGTGA.

The rearrangement links TRBV7-6 to TRBJ2-7; the match to TRBD2 covers 14 bases. The CDR3 totals 13 residues. V shed 4 bases, J shed 13 bases, and the junction held 6 bases outside the gene matches. CDR1 is SGHVS and CDR2 is FNYEAQ in the germline V gene. In DNA form, the CDR3 reads TGTGCCAGCAGCTCCGGGACTAGCGGGAGCAAATACTTC. The encoded protein is CASSSGTSGSKYF.

This clone was picked up a small number of times. This chain links TRBV4-1 with TRBJ1-5; D unclear. Deletions cut 6 bases from V and 5 bases from J, with 17 bases between. CDR1 and CDR2 from the germline V gene are MGHRA and YSYEKL. This CDR3 is built from 15 residues. The CDR3 DNA sequence: TGCGCCAGCAGTCAGGTCCCCAGGTCTGATCAGCCCCAGCATTTT. This gives the protein CASSQVPRSDQPQHF.

The chain is built from TRBV13 and TRBJ1-3; D gene unclear. This CDR3 is 15 amino acids long. The ends were cut back, 5 bases at V and 7 bases at J, with 18 bases in the middle. Germline CDR1 and CDR2: PRHDT and FYEKMQ (reference sequence). The CDR3 is CASSEEGGSPNTIYF. The CDR3 DNA reads TGTGCCAGCAGCGAAGAAGGCGGCAGCCCTAACACCATATATTTT.

This clone was recorded a few times. This rearrangement joins TRBV4-2 to TRBJ1-4; no definite D call. CDR1 LGHNA and CDR2 YNFKEQ come from the germline V gene. V was pared by 1 base and J by 0 bases, with 9 bases between. This CDR3 is built from 16 residues. CDR3 protein: CASSQVGIPTNEKLFF. The CDR3 DNA is TGTGCCAGCAGCCAAGTAGGAATCCCAACTAATGAAAAACTGTTTTTT.

This clone was recorded only once. The V gene is TRBV7-9, the J gene TRBJ2-7; the D gene is possibly TRBD2 (6 bases). CDR1 and CDR2 from the germline V gene are SEHNR and FQNEAQ (reference sequence). V was cut by 6 bases and J by 2 bases, with 14 bases left in between. The CDR3 runs to 14 residues. This CDR3 reads CASSGGTGAYEQYF. The CDR3 region has the DNA TGTGCCAGCAGTGGGGGGACGGGGGCCTACGAGCAGTACTTC. The full variable domain, rest sourced from reference TRBV7-9 and TRBJ2-7, is DTGVSQNPRHKITKRGQNVTFRCDPISEHNRLYWYRQTLGQGPEFLTYFQNEAQLEKSRLLSDRFSAERPKGSFSTLEIQRTEQGDSAMYLCASSGGTGAYEQYFGPGTRLTVT.

This sequence joins TRBV12-3 or TRBV12-4 and TRBJ1-1; D not certain. V gave up 1 base and J gave up 4 bases, with 7 bases separating them. This CDR3 is built from 13 residues. This CDR3 is CASSLEWSTEAFF. CDR3 nucleotides: TGTGCCAGCAGTTTAGAGTGGAGCACTGAAGCTTTCTTT.

This clone was observed once. The V call is TRBV4-1, the J call TRBJ1-1; tentative D call: TRBD1 (6 bases). The CDR3 contains 17 residues. Germline V gene data show CDR1 as MGHRA and CDR2 as YSYEKL. With 4 bases removed from V and 1 base from J, the gap between germline ends came to 19 bases. Here the CDR3 DNA reads TGCGCCAGCAGCCTTGGCCCTGCGGGGGGGGCGAACACTGAAGCTTTCTTT. Encoded protein: CASSLGPAGGANTEAFF.

This chain connects TRBV9 to TRBJ1-1; unclear D gene. V was pared by 0 bases and J by 1 base, with 7 bases between. The germline CDR1 and CDR2 sequences are SGDLS and YYNGEE. The CDR3 sequence is 14 residues long. The CDR3: CASSVGNTNTEAFF. CDR3 DNA sequence: TGTGCCAGCAGCGTAGGGAACACGAACACTGAAGCTTTCTTT.

The chain has TRBV2 and TRBJ2-7; D is tentatively TRBD1 or TRBD2 (6 bases each). CDR3 size: 17 residues. The V end was cut by 6 bases, the J end by 5 bases, with 26 bases between. Germline-derived CDR1 and CDR2 are SNHLY and FYNNEI. The CDR3 loop is CASREPPGPGAGDEQYF. The CDR3 DNA follows: TGTGCCAGCAGGGAACCCCCGGGGCCGGGGGCCGGGGACGAGCAGTACTTC.

The chain has TRBV11-1 and TRBJ2-5, with 7 positions matching TRBD2. The CDR3 length is 14 residues. The V gene's germline CDR1 is SGHAT and CDR2 FQDESV (reference sequence). After removal of 5 bases from V and 5 bases from J, the junction contained 8 bases not matched to a gene. Here the CDR3 DNA reads TGTGCCAGCAGCCGCCAACTAGCGACCGAGACCCAGTACTTC. It is translated as CASSRQLATETQYF.

The chain couples TRBV10-3 to TRBJ1-3, with a weak D call TRBD1 (5 bases). Trimming took 0 bases from V and 4 from J, leaving 13 bases between them. The CDR3 is made up of 16 amino acids. Germline V gene sequence: CDR1 ENHRY, CDR2 SYGVKD. The CDR3 DNA reads TGTGCCATCAGTGAGTCGGGGGGGTGGCCCGGAAACACCATATATTTT. Its translation: CAISESGGWPGNTIYF.

The rearrangement uses TRBV9 and TRBJ2-2; possible D gene TRBD2, 5 bases. V was pared by 0 bases and J by 0 bases, with 18 bases between. This CDR3 has 19 amino acids. Germline-derived CDR1 and CDR2 are SGDLS and YYNGEE. CDR3 nucleotide sequence: TGTGCCAGCAGCGTAGAGCTCAGAGGGCCTGACTCGAACACCGGGGAGCTGTTTTTT. Protein sequence: CASSVELRGPDSNTGELFF.

Here the CDR3 reads CASSGAVQETQYF. CDR3 sequence (DNA): TGCGCCAGCAGCGGAGCGGTACAAGAGACCCAGTACTTC. V and J are TRBV5-1 and TRBJ2-5, with TRBD2 as a possible D gene (5 bases). V lost 4 bases, J lost 2 bases, and 9 bases lay in between. Germline assignment: CDR1 SGHRS and CDR2 YFSETQ. There are 13 residues in the CDR3.

The chain combines TRBV19 with TRBJ2-2; D is possibly TRBD1 (6 bases). Germline V CDR1 and CDR2: LNHDA, SQIVND (reference sequence). This CDR3 spans 16 amino acids. V was trimmed by 4 bases and J by 2 bases, leaving 14 bases between them. The CDR3 loop reads CASSRETGTNTGELFF. CDR3 sequence (DNA): TGTGCCAGTAGTAGGGAGACCGGGACAAACACCGGGGAGCTGTTTTTT.

The chain carries TRBV29-1 and TRBJ1-4; the D is unclear. Germline V CDR1 and CDR2: SQVTM, ANQGSEA. This CDR3 spans 13 amino acids. Trimming removed 5 bases from V and 8 bases from J, with 15 bases in between. The CDR3 sequence: CSVSGLDREKLFF. The CDR3 region has the DNA TGCAGCGTTAGCGGGCTGGATAGGGAAAAACTGTTTTTT.

The chain has TRBV6-1 and TRBJ2-7; D gene uncertain. The CDR3 runs 15 residues. Germline CDR1 is MNHNS and CDR2 is SASEGT. The germline V and J ends were trimmed by 0 bases and 3 bases, with 12 bases remaining between them. The DNA of the CDR3 is TGTGCCAGCAGTGAAGCGCCAAAAATTATCTACGAGCAGTACTTC. As protein: CASSEAPKIIYEQYF.

This clone occurred once. The chain carries TRBV5-6 and TRBJ1-1; 8 bases are a match to TRBD1. There are 14 residues in the CDR3. V was pared by 4 bases and J by 4 bases, with 6 bases of the junction left unmatched. The germline gives CDR1 SGHDT, CDR2 YYEEEE. CDR3 loop: CASSDPGQATEAFF. In nucleotides, the CDR3 is TGTGCCAGCAGCGATCCGGGACAGGCCACTGAAGCTTTCTTT.

The chain carries TRBV5-4 and TRBJ1-2, with D hard to call. This CDR3 has 13 residues. The V gene's germline CDR1 is SGHNT and CDR2 YYREEE (reference sequence). V gave up 0 bases and J gave up 8 bases, with 11 bases separating them. The CDR3 bases are TGTGCCAGCAGCTTGGAGCGGCCCGGGGGCTACACCTTC. Translated, it gives CASSLERPGGYTF.

The chain is built from TRBV10-3 and TRBJ1-1; TRBD1 matches 9 bases. CDR1 ENHRY and CDR2 SYGVKD come from the germline V gene. CDR3 size: 14 residues. The trim removed 4 bases at V and 4 bases at J, leaving 4 bases unmatched. This chain's CDR3 is CAISVGQGATEAFF. The DNA for the CDR3 is TGTGCCATCAGTGTGGGACAGGGCGCCACTGAAGCTTTCTTT.

The V and J genes are TRBV12-3 or TRBV12-4 and TRBJ1-1; D is undetermined. This CDR3 region has 12 residues. V was pared by 2 bases and J by 10 bases, with 11 bases between. The CDR3 loop is CASSLSDSGAFF. The CDR3 DNA reads TGTGCCAGCAGTTTATCCGACTCCGGAGCTTTCTTT.

This chain links TRBV15 with TRBJ1-2; no firm D call. This CDR3 is built from 14 residues. From germline, CDR1 is LNHNV and CDR2 YYDKDF (reference sequence). V shed 0 bases and J shed 7 bases, with 12 bases lying between them. The CDR3 nucleotides read TGTGCCACCAGCAGAGAGCCGGGGATCCCTGGCTACACCTTC. It codes for CATSREPGIPGYTF.